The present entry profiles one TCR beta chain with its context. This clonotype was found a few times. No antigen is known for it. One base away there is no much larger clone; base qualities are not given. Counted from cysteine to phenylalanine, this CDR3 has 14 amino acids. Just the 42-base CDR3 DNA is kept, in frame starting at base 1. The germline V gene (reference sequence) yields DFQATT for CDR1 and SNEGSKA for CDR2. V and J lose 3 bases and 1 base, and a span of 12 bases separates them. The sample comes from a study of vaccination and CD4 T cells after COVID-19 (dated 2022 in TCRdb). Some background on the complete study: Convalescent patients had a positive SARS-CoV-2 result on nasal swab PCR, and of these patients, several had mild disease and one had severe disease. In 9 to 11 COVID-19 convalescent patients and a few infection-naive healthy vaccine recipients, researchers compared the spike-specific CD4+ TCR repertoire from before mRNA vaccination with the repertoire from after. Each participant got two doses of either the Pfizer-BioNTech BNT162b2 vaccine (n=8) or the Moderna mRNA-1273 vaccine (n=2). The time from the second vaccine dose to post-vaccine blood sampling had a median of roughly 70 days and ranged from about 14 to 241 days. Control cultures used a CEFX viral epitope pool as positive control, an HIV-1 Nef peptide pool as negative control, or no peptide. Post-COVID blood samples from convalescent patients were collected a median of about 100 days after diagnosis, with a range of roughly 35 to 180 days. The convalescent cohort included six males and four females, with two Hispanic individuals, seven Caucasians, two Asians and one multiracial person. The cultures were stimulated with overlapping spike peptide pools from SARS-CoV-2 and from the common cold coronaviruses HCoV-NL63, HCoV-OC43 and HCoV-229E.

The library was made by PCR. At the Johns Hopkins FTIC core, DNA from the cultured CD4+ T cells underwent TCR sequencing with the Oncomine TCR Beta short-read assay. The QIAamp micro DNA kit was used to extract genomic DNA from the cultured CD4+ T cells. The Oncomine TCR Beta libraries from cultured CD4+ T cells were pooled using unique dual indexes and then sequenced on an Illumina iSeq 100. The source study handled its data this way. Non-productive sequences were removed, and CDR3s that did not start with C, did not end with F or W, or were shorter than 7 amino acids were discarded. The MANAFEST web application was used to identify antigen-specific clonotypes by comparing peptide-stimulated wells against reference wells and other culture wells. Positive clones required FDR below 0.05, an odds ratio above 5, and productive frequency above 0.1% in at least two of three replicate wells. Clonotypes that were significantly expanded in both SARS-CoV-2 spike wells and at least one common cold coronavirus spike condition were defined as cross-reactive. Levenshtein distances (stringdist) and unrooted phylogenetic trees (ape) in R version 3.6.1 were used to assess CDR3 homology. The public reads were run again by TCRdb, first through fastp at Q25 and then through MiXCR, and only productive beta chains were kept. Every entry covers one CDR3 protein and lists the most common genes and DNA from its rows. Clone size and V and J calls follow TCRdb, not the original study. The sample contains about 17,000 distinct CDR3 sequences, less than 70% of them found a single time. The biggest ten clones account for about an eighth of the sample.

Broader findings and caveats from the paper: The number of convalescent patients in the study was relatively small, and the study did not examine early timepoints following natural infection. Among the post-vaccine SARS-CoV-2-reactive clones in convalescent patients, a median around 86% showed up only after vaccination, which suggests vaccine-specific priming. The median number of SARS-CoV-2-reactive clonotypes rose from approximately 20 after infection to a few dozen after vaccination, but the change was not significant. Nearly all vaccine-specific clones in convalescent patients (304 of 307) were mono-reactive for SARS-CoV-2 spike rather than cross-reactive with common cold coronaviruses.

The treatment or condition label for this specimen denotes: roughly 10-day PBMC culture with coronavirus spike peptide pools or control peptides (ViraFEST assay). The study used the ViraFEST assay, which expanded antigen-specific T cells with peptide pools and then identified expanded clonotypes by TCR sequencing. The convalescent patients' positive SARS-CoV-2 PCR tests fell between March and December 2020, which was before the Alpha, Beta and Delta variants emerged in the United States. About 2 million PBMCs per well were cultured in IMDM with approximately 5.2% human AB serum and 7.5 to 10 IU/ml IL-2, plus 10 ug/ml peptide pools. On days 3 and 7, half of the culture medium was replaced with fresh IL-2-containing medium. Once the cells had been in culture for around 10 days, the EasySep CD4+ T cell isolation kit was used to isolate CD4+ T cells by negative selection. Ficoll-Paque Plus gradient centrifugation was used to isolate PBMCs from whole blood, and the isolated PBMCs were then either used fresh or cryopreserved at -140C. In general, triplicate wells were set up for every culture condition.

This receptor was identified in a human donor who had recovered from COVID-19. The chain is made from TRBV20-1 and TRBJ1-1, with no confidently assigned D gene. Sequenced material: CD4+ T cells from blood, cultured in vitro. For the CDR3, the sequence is CSASRMASNTEAFF. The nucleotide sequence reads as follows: TGCAGTGCTAGTAGGATGGCCTCGAACACTGAAGCTTTCTTT.